The T cell receptor (beta chain) described here comes from a study of T cells in Graves' hyperthyroidism and ophthalmopathy. On the study more broadly: Peripheral blood specimens were obtained at initial diagnosis, prior to any treatment.

RNA transcripts were the template for amplifying TCR beta CDR3 regions. The TCR CDR3 was amplified in a first-round RT-PCR using the HTBI primer set. From the multiplex PCR reads, TCRdb called clonotypes with MiXCR, one entry per CDR3 protein. Of under 650,000 distinct CDR3 sequences in the sample, around 16% were seen once. This clonotype has only a few counts. Its matching antigen is unknown. CDR1 is KGHSH and CDR2 is LQKENI in the germline V gene. Trimming removed 1 base at V and 4 bases at J, with 7 bases between. The CDR3 is 13 amino acids. Investigators excluded patients with uncontrolled infection, other autoimmune disease, pregnancy or lactation. PBMCs stemmed from around 10 ml fresh peripheral blood. Study-wide results and caveats: Clonotypes that were expanded in thyroid above 0.001 mostly appeared in blood too.

The sample was blood. This chain joins TRBV18 and TRBJ1-1, with a weak D call TRBD1 (5 bases). This sequence was found in a woman in her twenties or thirties with Graves' hyperthyroidism. CDR3 in amino acids: CASSPRDSTEAFF. CDR3 coding DNA: TGTGCCAGCTCACCACGGGACTCCACTGAAGCTTTCTTT.